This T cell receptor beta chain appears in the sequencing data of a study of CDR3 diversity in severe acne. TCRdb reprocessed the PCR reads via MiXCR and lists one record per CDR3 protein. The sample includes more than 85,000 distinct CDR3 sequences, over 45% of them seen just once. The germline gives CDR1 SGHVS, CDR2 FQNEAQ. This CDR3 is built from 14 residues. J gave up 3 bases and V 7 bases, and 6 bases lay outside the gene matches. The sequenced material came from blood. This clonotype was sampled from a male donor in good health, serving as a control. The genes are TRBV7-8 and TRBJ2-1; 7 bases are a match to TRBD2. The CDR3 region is CASIGLAVYNEQFF. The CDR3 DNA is TGTGCCAGCATAGGGCTAGCGGTCTACAATGAGCAGTTCTTC. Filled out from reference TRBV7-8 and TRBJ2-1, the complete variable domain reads GAGVSQSPRYKVAKRGQDVALRCDPISGHVSLFWYQQALGQGPEFLTYFQNEAQLDKSGLPSDRFFAERPEGSVSTLKIQRTQQEDSAVYLCASIGLAVYNEQFFGPGTRLTVL.